The 8 T cell receptor beta chains below come from one sample, sequenced in a study of shared T cell receptors in the human thymus. The data were produced by immunoSEQ multiplex PCR, yet TCRdb's version contains in-frame clones alone and is incomplete. Of over 450,000 clones in the sample, 78% were seen once. These same data were also listed under a study on human thymus T cells.

The specimen sequenced was thymocytes. These receptors originate from a boy in the first two years of life with a congenital heart defect.

The chain has TRBV10-1 and TRBJ2-1; 7 nucleotides match TRBD2. The CDR3 loop spans 16 amino acids. The trim removed 4 bases at V and 2 bases at J, leaving 8 bases unmatched. Germline V gives CDR1 WNHNN, CDR2 SYGVQD (reference sequence). CDR3 sequence reads: CASSAATAGPYNEQFF. The CDR3 coding sequence is TGCGCCAGCAGTGCGGCCACAGCGGGACCCTACAATGAGCAGTTCTTC.

The rearrangement joins TRBV28 to TRBJ2-7; no clear D gene. The V end lost 2 bases, the J end lost 6 bases, and 17 bases lay between the germline ends. This CDR3 is 15 amino acids long. In germline, CDR1 is MDHEN, CDR2 SYDVKM. CDR3 sequence (DNA): TGTGCCAGCAGTTTACGGGTTACTAACCTCGGCGAGCAGTACTTC. Encoded protein: CASSLRVTNLGEQYF.

Turning to this clone: The junction departs from the called germline gene at one end, perhaps through a read error. V gene TRBV7-7 combines with J gene TRBJ2-7, with 9 bases matching TRBD1. The CDR3 extends over 16 amino acids. The germline V gene encodes CDR1 SSHAT and CDR2 FNYEAQ (reference sequence). CDR3 loop: CASSLRGQGLPYEQYF. CDR3 bases: TGTGCTAGCAGCTTACGGGGACAGGGTCTCCCCTACGAGCAGTACTTC.

The rearrangement links TRBV27 to TRBJ2-7, with 8 positions matching TRBD2. CDR1 MNHEY and CDR2 SMNVEV come from the germline V gene (reference sequence). The CDR3 spans 16 residues. Trimming took 5 bases from V and 9 from J; bases not matched to a gene: 18. CDR3 amino acids: CASSPSRAGDKDGQYF. In DNA, the CDR3 is TGTGCCAGCAGTCCCTCCCGAGCGGGAGACAAGGACGGGCAGTACTTC.

This chain connects TRBV4-3 to TRBJ2-1, with 12 bases fitting TRBD2. The CDR3 totals 16 residues. The germline V gene has CDR1 LGHNA and CDR2 YSLEER. Losses at the gene ends were 3 bases for V and 5 bases for J; bases not matched to a gene: 5. The DNA for the CDR3 is TGCGCCAGCAGCCACCATCTAGCGGGAGGGGACAATGAGCAGTTCTTC. This gives the protein CASSHHLAGGDNEQFF.

The genes are TRBV7-8 and TRBJ2-1, with TRBD2 matching 7 bases. CDR1 is SGHVS and CDR2 is FQNEAQ in the germline V gene. Losses at the gene ends were 0 bases for V and 7 bases for J; bases not matched to a gene: 12. This CDR3 has 17 residues. For the CDR3, the DNA is TGTGCCAGCAGCTTAGCCCTCCGGGGGGTGGGTCCGAATGAGCAGTTCTTC. Encoded protein: CASSLALRGVGPNEQFF. The full variable domain, completed using reference TRBV7-8 and TRBJ2-1, is GAGVSQSPRYKVAKRGQDVALRCDPISGHVSLFWYQQALGQGPEFLTYFQNEAQLDKSGLPSDRFFAERPEGSVSTLKIQRTQQEDSAVYLCASSLALRGVGPNEQFFGPGTRLTVL.

The chain has TRBV6-5 and TRBJ2-7; 7 bases are shared with TRBD1. After removal of 5 bases from V and 2 bases from J, the junction contained 6 bases not matched to a gene. The CDR3 loop spans 14 amino acids. From germline, CDR1 is MNHEY and CDR2 SVGAGI. The CDR3, as DNA: TGTGCCAGCAGTCACCGGGACAGCCCCTACGAGCAGTACTTC. Protein product: CASSHRDSPYEQYF.

V and J are TRBV27 and TRBJ2-4; a possible D gene is TRBD1 (6 bases). With 6 bases removed from V and 1 base from J, the gap between germline ends came to 22 bases. The CDR3 sequence is 18 residues long. Germline V gene lookup returns CDR1 MNHEY and CDR2 SMNVEV (reference sequence). In DNA form, the CDR3 reads TGTGCCAGCAGGACACAATCAACAGGGATGGGGGCCAAAAACATTCAGTACTTC. The encoded protein is CASRTQSTGMGAKNIQYF.